Listed here are 15 T cell receptor beta chains from one sample, sequenced in a study of beta chain features in type 1 diabetes. Expressed TCRB transcripts got sequenced, as all isolated RNA was reverse transcribed. Assay used: immunoSEQ multiplex PCR; TCRdb lists only in-frame clones, some missing. The repertoire holds roughly 500,000 clones, with around 10% as singletons. Sequencing input: naive CD4+ T cells from blood. Receptors originate from a woman between 18 and 30 years old in good health.

V gene TRBV7-9 combines with J gene TRBJ1-1; 8 nucleotides align to TRBD1. The ends lost 5 bases at V and 5 bases at J; junction bases unmatched: 4. CDR1 is SEHNR and CDR2 is FQNEAQ in the germline V gene (reference sequence). There are 13 residues in the CDR3. The CDR3 is CASSTGGRTEAFF. CDR3 coding DNA: TGTGCCAGCAGCACAGGGGGAAGGACTGAAGCTTTCTTT.

The chain recombines TRBV7-9 with TRBJ2-7, with TRBD1 as a possible D gene (5 bases). V lost 5 bases to trimming and J lost 3 bases, with 11 bases between them. This CDR3 comprises 13 residues. Germline assignment: CDR1 SEHNR and CDR2 FQNEAQ (reference sequence). For the CDR3, the DNA is TGTGCCAGCAGCCACGGACACCTCTACGAGCAGTACGTC. Protein product: CASSHGHLYEQYV.

The chain joins TRBV14 to TRBJ2-7; D is unresolved. The CDR3 sequence is 14 residues long. Trimming stripped 0 bases from V and 0 bases from J, with 6 bases between. Germline V gene lookup returns CDR1 SGHDN and CDR2 FVKESK. CDR3 DNA sequence: TGTGCCAGCAGCCAAGACTGGATCTCCTACGAGCAGTACTTC. Translated: CASSQDWISYEQYF.

The chain uses TRBV5-4 and TRBJ2-5; 8 bases line up with TRBD1. Germline values: CDR1 SGHNT, CDR2 YYREEE (reference sequence). V lost 2 bases and J lost 2; bases outside the gene matches: 2. The CDR3 is 14 amino acids. Written as DNA, the CDR3 is TGTGCCAGCAGCTTTACAGGGGGACAAGAGACCCAGTACTTC. It yields the protein CASSFTGGQETQYF.

This clone was recorded a few times. The chain couples TRBV25-1 to TRBJ2-2; 9 bases align to TRBD2. The CDR3 has 18 residues. Germline loops: CDR1 MGHDK, CDR2 SYGVNS. The V and J ends lost 5 bases and 3 bases, in that order; junction bases with no gene match: 13. CDR3 residues: CASSPRGSGLAHTGELFF. Written as DNA, the CDR3 is TGTGCCAGCAGTCCCCGGGGCTCGGGACTAGCCCACACCGGGGAGCTGTTTTTT.

The chain joins TRBV7-9 to TRBJ2-7; D possibly corresponds to TRBD1 (6 bases). CDR1 SEHNR and CDR2 FQNEAQ come from the germline V gene (reference sequence). V dropped 2 bases and J dropped 0 bases, with 20 bases sitting between them. This CDR3 comprises 18 residues. The CDR3 nucleotides are TGTGCCAGCAGCTTAAAGGGTCGACAGGTCTTCTTCTCCTACGAGCAGTACGTC. Protein product: CASSLKGRQVFFSYEQYV.

V and J are TRBV10-3 and TRBJ1-1; 8 bases are a match to TRBD1. CDR3 size: 13 residues. Trimming at V came to 6 bases and at J to 3 bases, leaving 3 bases not matched to a gene. Germline V gives CDR1 ENHRY, CDR2 SYGVKD. DNA for the CDR3: TGTGCCATCAGGCGACAGGGGTACACTGAAGCTTTCTTT. Translated, it gives CAIRRQGYTEAFF.

The V call is TRBV25-1, the J call TRBJ2-5, with 8 positions matching TRBD1. Germline V gene sequence: CDR1 MGHDK, CDR2 SYGVNS. The CDR3 runs 14 residues. The trim removed 6 bases at V and 1 base at J, leaving 4 bases unmatched. The CDR3 DNA is TGTGCCAGCAGGACCACAGGGGGCCAAGAGACCCAGTACTTC. Its protein product is CASRTTGGQETQYF. The variable domain in full, with the rest retrieved from reference TRBV25-1 and TRBJ2-5, is EADIYQTPRYLVIGTGKKITLECSQTMGHDKMYWYQQDPGMELHLIHYSYGVNSTEKGDLSSESTVSRIRTEHFPLTLESARPSHTSQYLCASRTTGGQETQYFGPGTRLLVL.

The chain links TRBV11-2 to TRBJ2-3; D is tentatively TRBD1 or TRBD2 (5 bases each). The germline V gene has CDR1 SGHAT and CDR2 FQNNGV. CDR3 size: 15 residues. The V end lost 4 bases, the J end lost 4 bases, and 15 bases lay between the germline ends. This CDR3 reads CASSSLRGTADTQYF. The CDR3 DNA reads TGTGCCAGCAGCTCTCTGAGGGGAACGGCAGATACGCAGTATTTT.

This rearrangement joins TRBV7-7 to TRBJ2-5, with 10 bases that match TRBD2. The CDR3 length is 15 residues. After removal of 3 bases from V and 3 bases from J, the junction contained 4 bases not matched to a gene. The germline gives CDR1 SSHAT, CDR2 FNYEAQ (reference sequence). The CDR3 is CASSFTSGVKETQYF. In nucleotides, the CDR3 is TGTGCCAGCAGCTTCACTAGCGGGGTTAAAGAGACCCAGTACTTC.

The V and J genes are TRBV7-9 and TRBJ2-3; 7 bases match TRBD1. The CDR3 loop spans 15 amino acids. Looked up from germline, CDR1 is SEHNR and CDR2 is FQNEAQ (reference sequence). V was clipped by 3 bases and J by 2 bases; unmatched bases: 5. CDR3 sequence reads: CASSLRQGVTDTQYF. The CDR3 nucleotides read TGTGCCAGCAGCTTGCGACAGGGCGTCACAGATACGCAGTATTTT.

The rearrangement joins TRBV15 to TRBJ1-1; D ambiguous. Trimming took 1 base from V and 1 from J, leaving 7 bases between them. Germline-derived CDR1 and CDR2 are LNHNV and YYDKDF (reference sequence). This CDR3 has 14 amino acids. The CDR3 loop reads CATSRVAKNTEAFF. For the CDR3, the DNA is TGTGCCACCAGCAGAGTGGCCAAGAACACTGAAGCTTTCTTT.

This clone was seen only a few times. The chain is built from TRBV7-2 and TRBJ2-4, with no clear D. CDR1 is SGHTA, CDR2 FQGNSA, per germline. The CDR3 is 18 amino acids. The V end was cut by 4 bases, the J end by 0 bases, with 19 bases between. The CDR3 nucleotides are TGTGCCAGCAGCTCTCCACTTGACACGATTGGAGCCAAAAACATTCAGTACTTC. Translation gives CASSSPLDTIGAKNIQYF.

The V call is TRBV29-1, the J call TRBJ1-1; D gene uncertain. The V and J ends lost 0 bases and 4 bases respectively, with 12 bases between them. Germline assignment: CDR1 SQVTM and CDR2 ANQGSEA. The CDR3 consists of 14 residues. CDR3 in amino acids: CSVEDRGHTTEAFF. CDR3 sequence (DNA): TGCAGCGTTGAAGATCGAGGGCACACCACTGAAGCTTTCTTT. Looking up the rest from reference TRBV29-1 and TRBJ1-1 gives the full variable domain: SAVISQKPSRDICQRGTSLTIQCQVDSQVTMMFWYRQQPGQSLTLIATANQGSEATYESGFVIDKFPISRPNLTFSTLTVSNMSPEDSSIYLCSVEDRGHTTEAFFGQGTRLTVV.

This clone has a handful of counts. V usage is TRBV7-8 and J usage is TRBJ2-7, with 8 bases fitting TRBD1. J lost 3 bases, V lost 5 bases, and 6 bases had no gene match. This CDR3 spans 14 amino acids. Germline V gives CDR1 SGHVS, CDR2 FQNEAQ. CDR3 DNA sequence: TGTGCCAGCAGCCCCCAAGGACAGGGCTACGAGCAGTACTTC. It specifies CASSPQGQGYEQYF.